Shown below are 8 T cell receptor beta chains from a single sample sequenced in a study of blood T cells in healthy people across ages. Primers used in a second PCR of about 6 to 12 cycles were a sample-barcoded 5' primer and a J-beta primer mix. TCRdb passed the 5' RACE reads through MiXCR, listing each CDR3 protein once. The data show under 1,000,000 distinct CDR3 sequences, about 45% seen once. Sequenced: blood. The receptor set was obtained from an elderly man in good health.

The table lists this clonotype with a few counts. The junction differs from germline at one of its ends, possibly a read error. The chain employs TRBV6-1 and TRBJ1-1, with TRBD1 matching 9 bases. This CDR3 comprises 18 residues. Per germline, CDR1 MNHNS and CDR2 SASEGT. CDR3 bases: TGTGCCGGCAGCCCCAGAACAGGGGGCGCCGGATATTACACTGAAGCTTTCTTT. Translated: CAGSPRTGGAGYYTEAFF.

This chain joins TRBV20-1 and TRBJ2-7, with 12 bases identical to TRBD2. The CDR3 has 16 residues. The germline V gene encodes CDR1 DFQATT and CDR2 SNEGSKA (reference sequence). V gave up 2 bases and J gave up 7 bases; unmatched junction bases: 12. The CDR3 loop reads CSARRLAGASYNEQYF. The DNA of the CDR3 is TGCAGTGCTAGAAGACTAGCGGGAGCATCCTACAATGAGCAGTACTTC.

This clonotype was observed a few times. Here the CDR3 DNA reads TGTGCCAGCAGCCACTGTCGAGACTCCTACGAGCAGTACTTC. Amino acid sequence: CASSHCRDSYEQYF. V usage is TRBV21-1 and J usage is TRBJ2-7; TRBD1 reflects the table's D call only, with no check against the DNA. TRBV21-1 is designated a pseudogene. The CDR3 has 14 amino acids.

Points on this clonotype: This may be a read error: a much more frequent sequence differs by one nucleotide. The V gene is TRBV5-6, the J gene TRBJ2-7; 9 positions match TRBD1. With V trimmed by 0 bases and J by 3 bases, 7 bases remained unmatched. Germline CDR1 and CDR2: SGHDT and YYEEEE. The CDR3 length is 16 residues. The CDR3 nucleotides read TGTGCCAGCAGCTTGGATACAGGGGGCCCCATCTACGAGCAGTACTTC. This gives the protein CASSLDTGGPIYEQYF.

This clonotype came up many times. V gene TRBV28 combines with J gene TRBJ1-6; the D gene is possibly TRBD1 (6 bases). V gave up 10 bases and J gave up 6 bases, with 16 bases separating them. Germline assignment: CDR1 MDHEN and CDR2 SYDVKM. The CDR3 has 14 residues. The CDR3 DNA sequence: TGTGCCACCAGACGACAGGTGTTTAATTCACCCCTCCACTTT. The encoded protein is CATRRQVFNSPLHF.

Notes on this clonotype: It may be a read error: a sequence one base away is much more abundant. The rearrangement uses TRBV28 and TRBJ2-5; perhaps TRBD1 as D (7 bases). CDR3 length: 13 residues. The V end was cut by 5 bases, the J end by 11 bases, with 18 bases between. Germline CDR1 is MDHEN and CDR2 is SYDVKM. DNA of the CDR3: TGTGCCAGCAGTAGCAGGGGGGACAATGAGCAGTACTTC. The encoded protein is CASSSRGDNEQYF. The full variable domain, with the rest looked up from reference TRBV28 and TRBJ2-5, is DVKVTQSSRYLVKRTGEKVFLECVQDMDHENMFWYRQDPGLGLRLIYFSYDVKMKEKGDIPEGYSVSREKKERFSLILESASTNQTSMYLCASSSRGDNEQYFGPGTRLLVL.

CDR3 protein: CASSSQNRANTEAFF. CDR3 coding DNA: TGTGCCAGCAGTTCCCAGAACAGGGCTAACACTGAAGCTTTCTTT. The chain employs TRBV28 and TRBJ1-1, with a possible D match to TRBD1 (6 bases). Trimming removed 4 bases at V and 2 bases at J, with 14 bases between. From germline, CDR1 is MDHEN and CDR2 SYDVKM. This CDR3 has 15 amino acids.

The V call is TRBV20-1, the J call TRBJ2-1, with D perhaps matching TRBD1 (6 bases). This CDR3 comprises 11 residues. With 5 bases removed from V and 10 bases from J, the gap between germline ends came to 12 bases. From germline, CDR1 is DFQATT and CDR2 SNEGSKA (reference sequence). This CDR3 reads CSAQDRYEQFF. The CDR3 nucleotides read TGCAGTGCTCAAGACAGGTACGAGCAGTTCTTC.